This entry lists 30 T cell receptor beta chains sequenced from one sample in a study of T-cell reconstitution after alpha-beta-depleted transplantation in children. Preparation of the TCRbeta library was carried out with unique molecular identifiers. From the PCR reads, TCRdb called clonotypes with MiXCR, one entry per CDR3 protein. Of around 300,000 distinct CDR3 sequences listed, approximately 20% are singletons. This sample comprised PBMCs, mostly from graft donor cells, obtained 180 days after TCRalphabeta/CD19-depleted stem cell transplant. The receptors derive from a male patient between 10 and 17 years old who had a stem cell transplant for acute lymphoblastic leukemia, so the T cells may come from the graft donor.

This CDR3 reads CASSLMGTAAYEQYF. CDR3 DNA: TGTGCCAGCAGTTTGATGGGGACGGCGGCCTACGAGCAGTACTTC. The chain has TRBV12-3 or TRBV12-4 and TRBJ2-7, with D perhaps given as TRBD1 or TRBD2 (5 bases each). Deletions cut 3 bases from V and 2 bases from J, with 14 bases between. The CDR3 totals 15 residues.

As for this clonotype: Sequence at one end of the junction differs from germline and may be a read error. This chain joins TRBV5-5 and TRBJ2-4; 10 positions agree with TRBD1. This CDR3 comprises 13 residues. Germline CDR1 SGHKS, CDR2 YYEKEE (reference sequence). The CDR3 sequence is CASSPLPGDRGGF. CDR3 nucleotides: TGTGCCAGCAGCCCCCTACCTGGGGACAGGGGCGGCTTC.

This clonotype has a count of ten or more. This chain joins TRBV5-5 and TRBJ2-7; 7 nucleotides align to TRBD2. The CDR3 is 13 residues long. V trimming: 5 bases; J trimming: 2 bases; junction bases outside the gene matches: 4. The germline V gene encodes CDR1 SGHKS and CDR2 YYEKEE (reference sequence). The CDR3 region has the DNA TGTGCCAGCAGTCGACTAGCTCCCTACGAGCAGTACTTC. This encodes CASSRLAPYEQYF.

The chain couples TRBV2 to TRBJ2-1, with D possibly being TRBD2 (6 bases). This CDR3 region has 15 residues. The germline V gene has CDR1 SNHLY and CDR2 FYNNEI. The ends were cut back, 3 bases at V and 0 bases at J, with 9 bases in the middle. In DNA form, the CDR3 reads TGTGCCAGCAGTGATGCGACTAGCTCCTACAATGAGCAGTTCTTC. Amino acids: CASSDATSSYNEQFF.

This clonotype was picked up many times. The chain joins TRBV7-2 to TRBJ2-1, with TRBD2 identical over 13 bases. Germline assignment: CDR1 SGHTA and CDR2 FQGNSA. J was trimmed by 5 bases and V by 1 base; bases with no gene match: 2. The CDR3 is made up of 16 amino acids. The CDR3 is CASSLGLAGGDNEQFF. CDR3 bases: TGTGCCAGCAGCTTAGGACTAGCGGGAGGCGACAATGAGCAGTTCTTC.

The gene calls are TRBV2 and TRBJ1-1; a weak D match, TRBD1 (5 bases). V dropped 5 bases and J dropped 5 bases, with 9 bases sitting between them. The CDR3 consists of 12 residues. Germline V lookup: CDR1 SNHLY, CDR2 FYNNEI. CDR3 bases: TGTGCCAGCAGTCCCAGGGCGACTGAAGCTTTCTTT. It is translated as CASSPRATEAFF.

The gene calls are TRBV15 and TRBJ2-1; 7 nucleotides line up with TRBD1. CDR1 is LNHNV, CDR2 YYDKDF, per germline (reference sequence). This CDR3 has 19 residues. V was clipped by 0 bases and J by 0 bases; unmatched bases: 11. Here the CDR3 DNA reads TGTGCCACCAGCAGAGACGGAGCAAGCCGGGACAGCTCCTACAATGAGCAGTTCTTC. This codes for CATSRDGASRDSSYNEQFF.

This clonotype occurred a few times. The V call is TRBV5-1, the J call TRBJ1-1; the match to TRBD1 covers 7 bases. Germline V gives CDR1 SGHRS, CDR2 YFSETQ. The CDR3 consists of 18 residues. V gave up 0 bases and J gave up 4 bases; unmatched junction bases: 15. The DNA of the CDR3 is TGCGCCAGCAGCTTGGTGACAGGGTTGAGAAGACCGAGCACTGAAGCTTTCTTT. This translates into CASSLVTGLRRPSTEAFF.

The chain links TRBV5-1 to TRBJ2-1; 13 bases fit TRBD2. Germline loops: CDR1 SGHRS, CDR2 YFSETQ. V lost 0 bases, J lost 10 bases, and 7 bases stayed unmatched. The CDR3 length is 16 residues. The DNA for the CDR3 is TGCGCCAGCAGCTTGGCCCCCGGGACTAGCGGGATGGAGCAGTTCTTC. It encodes CASSLAPGTSGMEQFF.

A few counts support this clonotype. This chain uses TRBV7-9 with TRBJ2-7, with D unclear. Germline values: CDR1 SEHNR, CDR2 FQNEAQ (reference sequence). V lost 4 bases to trimming and J lost 4 bases, with 14 bases between them. The CDR3 has 14 amino acids. CDR3 bases: TGTGCCAGCAGCTCGTCCGGGTTTGGGTACGAGCAGTACTTC. Its translation: CASSSSGFGYEQYF.

The table lists this clonotype with many counts. The chain couples TRBV6-2 or TRBV6-3 to TRBJ2-1; 8 nucleotides match TRBD2. Germline V gene lookup returns CDR1 MNHEY and CDR2 SVGEGT. The CDR3 loop spans 20 amino acids. V lost 6 bases to trimming and J lost 0 bases; unmatched junction nucleotides: 19. The CDR3 bases are TGTGCCAGCAGCCGGCCAGCGGGAGTTGCAAGAAGGGGCTCCTACAATGAGCAGTTCTTC. Translated: CASSRPAGVARRGSYNEQFF.

The chain recombines TRBV9 with TRBJ1-1, with 7 bases matching TRBD1. Unmatched junction bases numbered 3, after V lost 0 bases and J lost 4 bases. The CDR3 has 14 amino acids. Germline V gene data show CDR1 as SGDLS and CDR2 as YYNGEE. This CDR3 is CASSVVGTVTEAFF. CDR3 sequence (DNA): TGTGCCAGCAGCGTAGTAGGGACAGTCACTGAAGCTTTCTTT.

The chain links TRBV5-1 to TRBJ1-1; the match to TRBD1 covers 9 bases. CDR1 and CDR2 (germline): SGHRS, YFSETQ. This CDR3 spans 17 amino acids. The junction had 15 bases not matched to a gene; V was cut back by 9 bases and J by 0 bases. This CDR3 reads CATKTGDREDMNTEAFF. The CDR3 DNA reads as TGCGCCACAAAGACCGGGGACAGGGAGGACATGAACACTGAAGCTTTCTTT.

This clonotype has ten or more counts. The V call is TRBV20-1, the J call TRBJ1-5; D is unclear. The CDR3 runs to 14 residues. CDR1 is DFQATT, CDR2 SNEGSKA, per germline (reference sequence). The V end was cut by 0 bases, the J end by 1 base, with 7 bases between. The CDR3 protein is CSAREGSSNQPQHF. The CDR3 DNA sequence: TGCAGTGCTAGAGAGGGGAGCAGCAATCAGCCCCAGCATTTT.

This clonotype was counted between two and nine times. The chain carries TRBV29-1 and TRBJ1-3; TRBD1 agrees at 7 bases. The junction had 5 bases not matched to a gene; V was cut back by 6 bases and J by 0 bases. The CDR3 extends over 14 amino acids. CDR1 and CDR2 (germline): SQVTM, ANQGSEA. The chain's CDR3 is CSVSGTDSGNTIYF. In DNA, the CDR3 is TGCAGCGTATCCGGGACAGACTCTGGAAACACCATATATTTT.

The rearrangement links TRBV21-1 to TRBJ2-1; the D call TRBD2 from the table was never checked on the DNA. TRBV21-1 counts as a pseudogene. This CDR3 comprises 19 residues. The CDR3 protein is CASRIPAGEYPGSYNEQFF. Written as DNA, the CDR3 is TGTGCCAGCAGGATTCCGGCGGGAGAGTACCCCGGCTCCTACAATGAGCAGTTCTTC.

CDR3 sequence: CSAGRQGTQETQYF. In DNA, the CDR3 is TGCAGTGCTGGTCGACAGGGGACTCAAGAGACCCAGTACTTC. The chain couples TRBV20-1 to TRBJ2-5; 8 bases map to TRBD1. V gave up 5 bases and J gave up 2 bases; unmatched junction bases: 7. Germline V gene sequence: CDR1 DFQATT, CDR2 SNEGSKA (reference sequence). The CDR3 runs to 14 residues.

This clonotype was detected a few times. The rearrangement uses TRBV11-1 and TRBJ1-3; D is ambiguous. The V and J ends lost 0 bases and 3 bases respectively, with 18 bases between them. The CDR3 has 18 residues. Germline CDR1 is SGHAT and CDR2 is FQDESV (reference sequence). The CDR3 DNA reads TGTGCCAGCAGCTTAGCGGTGACTCTTACTACAGATGGAAACACCATATATTTT. Protein product: CASSLAVTLTTDGNTIYF.

A note on this clonotype: At one of its ends the junction is not consistent with the germline gene, which may arise from a read error. The chain links TRBV15 to TRBJ2-7; D is unresolved. This CDR3 has 13 amino acids. Germline V CDR1 and CDR2: LNHNV, YYDKDF (reference sequence). The CDR3 is CATSSLVQYGQYF. The CDR3 coding sequence is TGTGCCACCAGCTCCTTAGTCCAGTACGGGCAGTACTTC. Full variable domain (missing parts from reference TRBV15 and TRBJ2-7): DAMVIQNPRYQVTQFGKPVTLSCSQTLNHNVMYWYQQKSSQAPKLLFHYYDKDFNNEADTPDNFQSRRPNTSFCFLDIRSPGLGDTAMYLCATSSLVQYGQYFGPGTRLTVT.

The rearrangement links TRBV10-3 to TRBJ2-1, with 13 bases matching TRBD2. The germline V gene encodes CDR1 ENHRY and CDR2 SYGVKD. Trimming took 2 bases from V and 8 from J; bases not matched to a gene: 9. The CDR3 loop spans 17 amino acids. In DNA, the CDR3 is TGTGCCATCAGTGAGCCACCTGTACTAGCGGGAGGGCATGAGCAGTTCTTC. This gives the protein CAISEPPVLAGGHEQFF.

The chain uses TRBV30 and TRBJ1-1, with TRBD1 identical over 7 bases. CDR1 is GTSNPN, CDR2 SVGIG, per germline (reference sequence). CDR3 size: 14 residues. J lost 5 bases, V lost 8 bases, and 14 bases had no gene match. The CDR3: CAHGRGQGETEAFF. CDR3 DNA: TGTGCCCACGGGAGGGGGCAGGGTGAGACTGAAGCTTTCTTT. Full variable domain (remainder filled in from reference TRBV30 and TRBJ1-1): SQTIHQWPATLVQPVGSPLSLECTVEGTSNPNLYWYRQAAGRGLQLLFYSVGIGQISSEVPQNLSASRPQDRQFILSSKKLLLSDSGFYLCAHGRGQGETEAFFGQGTRLTVV.

The chain uses TRBV18 and TRBJ2-5; no clear D. V shed 3 bases and J shed 0 bases, with 5 bases lying between them. Germline V CDR1 and CDR2: KGHSH, LQKENI. This CDR3 comprises 13 residues. The CDR3 nucleotides are TGTGCCAGCTCACCCGGGTACCAAGAGACCCAGTACTTC. The encoded protein is CASSPGYQETQYF.

This clonotype was found many times. The chain has TRBV7-2 and TRBJ2-7; 12 nucleotides match TRBD2. The CDR3 runs to 15 residues. Germline lookup yields CDR1 SGHTA and CDR2 FQGNSA. J gave up 3 bases and V 5 bases, and 5 bases lay outside the gene matches. The chain's CDR3 is CASSLGLAGVYEQYF. The CDR3 DNA reads as TGTGCCAGCAGCCTGGGACTAGCGGGTGTCTACGAGCAGTACTTC.

The rearrangement links TRBV28 to TRBJ2-5; D assignment may be TRBD1 or TRBD2 (7 bases each). Germline CDR1 MDHEN, CDR2 SYDVKM. This CDR3 spans 17 amino acids. Trimming removed 7 bases from V and 4 bases from J, with 25 bases in between. CDR3: CASISPSPGGEPETQYF. The CDR3 DNA reads TGTGCCAGCATTTCCCCGTCCCCAGGGGGGGAGCCAGAGACCCAGTACTTC.

The V gene is TRBV2, the J gene TRBJ2-5; TRBD2 agrees at 9 bases. The CDR3 runs 17 residues. The ends lost 4 bases at V and 3 bases at J; junction bases unmatched: 12. Germline CDR1 is SNHLY and CDR2 is FYNNEI. CDR3 amino acids: CASSAETSGSFKETQYF. CDR3 bases: TGTGCCAGCAGTGCTGAGACTAGCGGATCCTTTAAAGAGACCCAGTACTTC. Full variable domain (missing parts from reference TRBV2 and TRBJ2-5): EPEVTQTPSHQVTQMGQEVILRCVPISNHLYFYWYRQILGQKVEFLVSFYNNEISEKSEIFDDQFSVERPDGSNFTLKIRSTKLEDSAMYFCASSAETSGSFKETQYFGPGTRLLVL.

V gene TRBV7-9 combines with J gene TRBJ2-1; TRBD1 aligns across 9 bases. The CDR3 totals 14 residues. Unmatched junction bases numbered 3, after V lost 2 bases and J lost 7 bases. The germline CDR1 and CDR2 sequences are SEHNR and FQNEAQ (reference sequence). The CDR3 nucleotides read TGTGCCAGCAGCTTAAGCGACAGGGGGAATGAGCAGTTCTTC. It encodes CASSLSDRGNEQFF.

V and J are TRBV7-8 and TRBJ2-1; TRBD2 matches at 14 bases. The length of the CDR3 is 15 residues. V gave up 9 bases and J gave up 9 bases; unmatched junction bases: 10. The V gene's germline CDR1 is SGHVS and CDR2 FQNEAQ. The CDR3 reads CASLKGTSGRGEQFF. DNA for the CDR3: TGTGCCAGTTTGAAAGGGACTAGCGGGAGAGGTGAGCAGTTCTTC.

V gene TRBV7-3 combines with J gene TRBJ2-5; 7 nucleotides line up with TRBD2. The CDR3 is made up of 16 amino acids. Germline trimming cut 2 bases from V and 4 bases from J; bases unmatched to any gene: 10. The V gene's germline CDR1 is SGHTA and CDR2 FQGTGA. CDR3 protein: CASSLWSGVRGETQYF. CDR3 DNA: TGTGCCAGCAGCTTATGGAGCGGGGTGCGCGGAGAGACCCAGTACTTC.

This clonotype was detected only a few times. V gene TRBV7-9 combines with J gene TRBJ2-1; D possibly corresponds to TRBD2 (5 bases). This CDR3 is 14 amino acids long. Germline V CDR1 and CDR2: SEHNR, FQNEAQ (reference sequence). V was cut by 3 bases and J by 4 bases, with 10 bases left in between. CDR3 sequence reads: CASSFGGPYNEQFF. CDR3 DNA: TGTGCCAGCAGCTTTGGAGGCCCGTACAATGAGCAGTTCTTC.

CDR3 protein: CASSYLTSGSRIMETQYF. Here the CDR3 DNA reads TGTGCCAGCAGTTATTTAACTAGCGGGAGTAGGATAATGGAGACCCAGTACTTC. The rearrangement joins TRBV5-6 to TRBJ2-5; 11 bases match TRBD2. V was clipped by 5 bases and J by 5 bases; unmatched bases: 17. Germline V gene lookup returns CDR1 SGHDT and CDR2 YYEEEE. The CDR3 covers 18 residues.